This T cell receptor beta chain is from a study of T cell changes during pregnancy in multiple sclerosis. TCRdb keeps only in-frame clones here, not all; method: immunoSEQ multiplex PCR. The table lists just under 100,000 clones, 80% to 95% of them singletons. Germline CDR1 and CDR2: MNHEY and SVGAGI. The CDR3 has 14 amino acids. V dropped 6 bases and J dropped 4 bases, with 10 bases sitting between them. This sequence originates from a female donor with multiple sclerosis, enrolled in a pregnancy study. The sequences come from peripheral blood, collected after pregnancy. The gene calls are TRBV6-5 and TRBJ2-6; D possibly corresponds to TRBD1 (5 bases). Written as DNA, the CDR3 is TGTGCCAGCAGCTCAGGGTCAGGGGCCAACGTCCTGACTTTC. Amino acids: CASSSGSGANVLTF.